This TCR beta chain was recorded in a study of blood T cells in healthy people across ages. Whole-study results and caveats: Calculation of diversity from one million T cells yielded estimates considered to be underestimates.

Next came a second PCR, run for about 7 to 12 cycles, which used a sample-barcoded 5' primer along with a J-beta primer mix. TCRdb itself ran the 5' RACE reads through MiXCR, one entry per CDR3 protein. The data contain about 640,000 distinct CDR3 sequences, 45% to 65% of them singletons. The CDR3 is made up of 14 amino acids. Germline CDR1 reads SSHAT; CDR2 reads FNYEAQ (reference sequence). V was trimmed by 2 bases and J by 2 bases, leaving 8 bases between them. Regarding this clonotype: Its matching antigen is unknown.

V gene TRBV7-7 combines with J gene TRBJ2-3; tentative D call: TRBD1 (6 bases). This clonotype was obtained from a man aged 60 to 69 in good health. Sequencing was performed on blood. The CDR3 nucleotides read TGTGCCAGCAGCTTAAGGACAGACACAGATACGCAGTATTTT. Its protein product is CASSLRTDTDTQYF.